This T cell receptor beta chain was identified in a study of beta chain features in type 1 diabetes. Investigators reverse transcribed all isolated RNA, so they sequenced expressed TCRB transcripts. Some clones are missing from TCRdb's copy, which holds only in-frame ones; the method was immunoSEQ multiplex PCR. Of 300,000 to 400,000 clones detected, about 10% appear once; the ten largest clones hold less than 0.65%. Purity (above 98%) was reached by all sorted populations. The table lists this clone with a few counts. Its cognate antigen is unknown. The study's findings and limits: Shorter templates might be favored by PCR, equally in patients and controls. Among patients with Type 1 diabetes, TCRB CDR3s were moderately but significantly shorter in every one of the four CD4+ subsets.

The germline gives CDR1 MGHDK, CDR2 SYGVNS. V dropped 5 bases and J dropped 0 bases, with 14 bases sitting between them. There are 16 residues in the CDR3. The TCR sequence derives from a man aged 25 to 40 with type 1 diabetes. This rearrangement joins TRBV25-1 to TRBJ2-1, with D uncertain. Sample: central memory CD4+ T cells from blood. CDR3 nucleotides: TGTGCCAGCAGTTATGGCCTTTCCAGCTCCTACAATGAGCAGTTCTTC. Amino acids: CASSYGLSSSYNEQFF.